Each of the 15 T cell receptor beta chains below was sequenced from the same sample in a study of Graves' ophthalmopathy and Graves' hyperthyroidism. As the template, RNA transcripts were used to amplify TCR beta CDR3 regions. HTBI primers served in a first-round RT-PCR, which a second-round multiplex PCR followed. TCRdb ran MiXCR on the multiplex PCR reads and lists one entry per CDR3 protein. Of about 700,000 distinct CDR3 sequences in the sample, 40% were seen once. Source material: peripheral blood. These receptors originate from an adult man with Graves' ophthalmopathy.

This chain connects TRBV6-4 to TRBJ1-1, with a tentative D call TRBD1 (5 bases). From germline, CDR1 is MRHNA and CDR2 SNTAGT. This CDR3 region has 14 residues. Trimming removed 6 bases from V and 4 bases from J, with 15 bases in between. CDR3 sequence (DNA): TGTGCCAGCAGCCCGGGACGGGGACTCACTGAAGCTTTCTTT. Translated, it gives CASSPGRGLTEAFF.

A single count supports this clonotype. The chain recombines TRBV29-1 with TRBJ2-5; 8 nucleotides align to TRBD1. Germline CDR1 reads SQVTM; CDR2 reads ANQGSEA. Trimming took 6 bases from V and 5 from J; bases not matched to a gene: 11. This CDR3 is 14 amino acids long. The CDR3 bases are TGCAGCGTGACCAGACAGGGGCAGTGGGAGACCCAGTACTTC. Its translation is CSVTRQGQWETQYF.

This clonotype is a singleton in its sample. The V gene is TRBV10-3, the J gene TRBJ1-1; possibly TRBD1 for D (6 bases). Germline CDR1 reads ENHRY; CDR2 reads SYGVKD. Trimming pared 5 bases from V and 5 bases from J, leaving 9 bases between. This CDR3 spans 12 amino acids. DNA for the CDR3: TGTGCCATCAGTCCAGGGGAAACTGAAGCTTTCTTT. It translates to CAISPGETEAFF.

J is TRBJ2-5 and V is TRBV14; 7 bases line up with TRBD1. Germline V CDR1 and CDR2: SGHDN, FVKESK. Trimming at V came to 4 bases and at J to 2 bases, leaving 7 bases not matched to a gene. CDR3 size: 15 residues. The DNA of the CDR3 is TGTGCCAGCAGCCGCACGGGGACAGCGCAAGAGACCCAGTACTTC. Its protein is CASSRTGTAQETQYF.

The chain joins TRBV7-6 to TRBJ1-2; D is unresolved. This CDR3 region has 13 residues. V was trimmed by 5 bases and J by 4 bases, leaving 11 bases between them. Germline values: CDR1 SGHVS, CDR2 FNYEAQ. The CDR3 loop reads CASSRGEAYGYTF. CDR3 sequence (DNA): TGTGCCAGCAGCCGCGGAGAGGCCTATGGCTACACCTTC.

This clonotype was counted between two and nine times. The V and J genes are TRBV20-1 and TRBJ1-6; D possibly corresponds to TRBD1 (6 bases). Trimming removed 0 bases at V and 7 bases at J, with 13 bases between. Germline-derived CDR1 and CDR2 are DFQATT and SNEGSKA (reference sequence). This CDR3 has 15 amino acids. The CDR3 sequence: CSARDPTGANSPLHF. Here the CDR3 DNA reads TGCAGTGCTAGAGATCCCACGGGGGCGAATTCACCCCTCCACTTT.

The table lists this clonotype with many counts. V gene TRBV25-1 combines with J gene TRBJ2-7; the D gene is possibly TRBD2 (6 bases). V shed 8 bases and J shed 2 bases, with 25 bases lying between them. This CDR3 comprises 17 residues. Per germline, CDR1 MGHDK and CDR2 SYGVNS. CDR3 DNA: TGTGCCAGCCCGACCGGGACTTCGAGGAGCGGTGCCTACGAGCAGTACTTC. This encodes CASPTGTSRSGAYEQYF.

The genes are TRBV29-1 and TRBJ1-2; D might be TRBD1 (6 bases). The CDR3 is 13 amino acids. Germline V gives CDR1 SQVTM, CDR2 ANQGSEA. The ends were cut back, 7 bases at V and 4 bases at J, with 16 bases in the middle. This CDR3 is CSDPTRTAYGYTF. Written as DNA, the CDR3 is TGCAGCGACCCTACACGGACAGCCTATGGCTACACCTTC.

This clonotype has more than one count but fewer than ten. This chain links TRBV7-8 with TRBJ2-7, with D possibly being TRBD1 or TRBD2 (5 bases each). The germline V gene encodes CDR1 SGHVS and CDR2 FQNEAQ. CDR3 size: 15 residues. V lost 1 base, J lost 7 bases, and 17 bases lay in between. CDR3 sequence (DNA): TGTGCCAGCAGCTTAGGCGGAGGCAGGGTGGGAGAGCAGTACTTC. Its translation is CASSLGGGRVGEQYF.

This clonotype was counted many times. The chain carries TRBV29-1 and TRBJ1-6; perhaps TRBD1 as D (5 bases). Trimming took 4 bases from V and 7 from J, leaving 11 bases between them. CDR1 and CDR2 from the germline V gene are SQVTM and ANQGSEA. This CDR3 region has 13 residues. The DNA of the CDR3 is TGCAGCGTTGGGGAGGGGCACAATTCACCCCTCCACTTT. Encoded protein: CSVGEGHNSPLHF.

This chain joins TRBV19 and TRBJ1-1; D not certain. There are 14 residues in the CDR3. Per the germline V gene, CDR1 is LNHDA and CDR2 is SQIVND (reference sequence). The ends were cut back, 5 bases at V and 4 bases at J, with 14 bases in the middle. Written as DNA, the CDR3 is TGTGCCAGTAGTGTATCCACGCTTGGCACTGAAGCTTTCTTT. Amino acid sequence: CASSVSTLGTEAFF.

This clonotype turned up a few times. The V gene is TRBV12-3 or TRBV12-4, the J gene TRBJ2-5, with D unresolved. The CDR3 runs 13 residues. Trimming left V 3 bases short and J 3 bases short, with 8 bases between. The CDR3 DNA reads TGTGCCAGCAGTTTTTCCCTGGAAGAGACCCAGTACTTC. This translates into CASSFSLEETQYF.

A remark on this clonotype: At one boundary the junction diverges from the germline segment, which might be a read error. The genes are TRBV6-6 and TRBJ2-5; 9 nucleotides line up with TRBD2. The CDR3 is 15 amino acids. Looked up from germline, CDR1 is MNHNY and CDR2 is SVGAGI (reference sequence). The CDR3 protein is CAISYGAGGRETQYF. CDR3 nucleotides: TGTGCCATCAGTTACGGTGCGGGGGGGCGGGAGACCCAGTACTTC.

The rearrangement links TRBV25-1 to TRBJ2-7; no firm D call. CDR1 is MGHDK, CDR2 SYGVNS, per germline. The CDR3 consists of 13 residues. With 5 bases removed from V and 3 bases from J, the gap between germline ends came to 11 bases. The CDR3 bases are TGTGCCAGCAGTCGTTGGGAAGACTACGAGCAGTACTTC. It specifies CASSRWEDYEQYF.

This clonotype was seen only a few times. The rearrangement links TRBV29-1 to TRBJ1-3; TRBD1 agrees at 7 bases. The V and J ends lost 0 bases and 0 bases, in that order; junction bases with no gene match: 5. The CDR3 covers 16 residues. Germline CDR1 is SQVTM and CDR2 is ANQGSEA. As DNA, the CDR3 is TGCAGCGTTGAAGATCAGGGACAGAACTCTGGAAACACCATATATTTT. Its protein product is CSVEDQGQNSGNTIYF.